Each of the 7 T cell receptor beta chains below was sequenced from the same sample in a study of T-cell reconstitution after alpha-beta-depleted transplantation in children. It was with unique molecular identifiers that the TCRbeta library was prepared. Via MiXCR, TCRdb re-called the PCR reads, giving one row per CDR3 protein. The table records a few hundred thousand distinct CDR3 sequences, around 12% of them present only once. The sequencing used PBMCs from the stem cell graft donor, collected from the stem cell graft. These receptors were obtained from a human donor who donated a stem cell graft to a child with combined immunodeficiency.

The chain couples TRBV13 to TRBJ2-7, with 9 bases identical to TRBD1. The CDR3 has 18 residues. Germline CDR1 reads PRHDT; CDR2 reads FYEKMQ (reference sequence). After removal of 4 bases from V and 3 bases from J, the junction contained 16 bases not matched to a gene. The CDR3 reads CASSSSPGQGTGVYEQYF. CDR3 DNA: TGTGCCAGCAGCTCTTCCCCGGGACAGGGAACGGGGGTCTACGAGCAGTACTTC. Variable domain in full (rest from reference TRBV13 and TRBJ2-7): AAGVIQSPRHLIKEKRETATLKCYPIPRHDTVYWYQQGPGQDPQFLISFYEKMQSDKGSIPDRFSAQQFSDYHSELNMSSLELGDSALYFCASSSSPGQGTGVYEQYFGPGTRLTVT.

This clonotype was seen more than once but under ten times. The chain uses TRBV27 and TRBJ2-7; TRBD1 agrees at 9 bases. CDR1 and CDR2 (germline): MNHEY, SMNVEV (reference sequence). The V and J ends lost 6 bases and 3 bases, in that order; junction bases with no gene match: 15. This CDR3 has 17 residues. The CDR3, as DNA: TGTGCCAGCAGCCCTAACCACCCCGGGACAGGGCTCTACGAGCAGTACTTC. Amino acid sequence: CASSPNHPGTGLYEQYF.

V gene TRBV9 combines with J gene TRBJ2-7, with 7 bases fitting TRBD2. CDR3 length: 16 amino acids. V gave up 4 bases and J gave up 5 bases; unmatched junction bases: 15. The germline gives CDR1 SGDLS, CDR2 YYNGEE. DNA of the CDR3: TGTGCCAGCAGCCCCGAGGGAGGGTCGAGCCCCCACGAGCAGTACTTC. It translates to CASSPEGGSSPHEQYF. Full variable domain (missing parts from reference TRBV9 and TRBJ2-7): DSGVTQTPKHLITATGQRVTLRCSPRSGDLSVYWYQQSLDQGLQFLIQYYNGEERAKGNILERFSAQQFPDLHSELNLSSLELGDSALYFCASSPEGGSSPHEQYFGPGTRLTVT.

The V call is TRBV5-1, the J call TRBJ2-2, with D hard to call. The CDR3 is 13 residues long. With 5 bases removed from V and 4 bases from J, the gap between germline ends came to 9 bases. Per germline, CDR1 SGHRS and CDR2 YFSETQ. CDR3 amino acids: CASRRDSTGELFF. For the CDR3, the DNA is TGCGCCAGCAGAAGAGATAGCACCGGGGAGCTGTTTTTT.

This clonotype was observed at least ten times. J is TRBJ2-5 and V is TRBV7-2, with D unclear. CDR1 is SGHTA, CDR2 FQGNSA, per germline. CDR3 length: 12 amino acids. V lost 5 bases and J 3 bases, leaving 7 bases between the germline ends. DNA of the CDR3: TGTGCCAGCAGCAGAGTCGAAGAGACCCAGTACTTC. Protein: CASSRVEETQYF.

The V call is TRBV27, the J call TRBJ2-7, with a weak D call TRBD1 (5 bases). From germline, CDR1 is MNHEY and CDR2 SMNVEV (reference sequence). V was pared by 6 bases and J by 4 bases, with 16 bases between. The CDR3 extends over 14 amino acids. The CDR3 region is CASSLTEGAYEQYF. The CDR3, as DNA: TGTGCCAGCAGCCTCACAGAAGGGGCGTACGAGCAGTACTTC.

The chain has TRBV5-4 and TRBJ2-7; 8 nucleotides line up with TRBD2. Germline assignment: CDR1 SGHNT and CDR2 YYREEE (reference sequence). The CDR3 is 16 amino acids. The V segment lost 0 bases and the J segment 3 bases; nucleotides outside the gene matches: 8. The CDR3 region is CASSLAGGAALYEQYF. The CDR3 DNA is TGTGCCAGCAGCTTGGCCGGGGGGGCAGCCCTCTACGAGCAGTACTTC.